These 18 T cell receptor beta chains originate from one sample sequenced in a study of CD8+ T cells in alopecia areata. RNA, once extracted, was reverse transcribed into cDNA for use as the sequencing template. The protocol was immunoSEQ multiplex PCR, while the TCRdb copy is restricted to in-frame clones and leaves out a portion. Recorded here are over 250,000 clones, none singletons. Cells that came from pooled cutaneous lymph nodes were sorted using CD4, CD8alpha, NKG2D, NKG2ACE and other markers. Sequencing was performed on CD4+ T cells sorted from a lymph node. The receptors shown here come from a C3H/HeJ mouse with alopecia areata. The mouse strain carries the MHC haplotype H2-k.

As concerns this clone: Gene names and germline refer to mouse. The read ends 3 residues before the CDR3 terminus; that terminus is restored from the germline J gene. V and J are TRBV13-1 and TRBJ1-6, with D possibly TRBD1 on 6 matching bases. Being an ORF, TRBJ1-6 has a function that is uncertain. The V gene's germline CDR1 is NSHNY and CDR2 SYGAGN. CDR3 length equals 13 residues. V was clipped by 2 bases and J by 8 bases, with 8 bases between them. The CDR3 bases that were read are TGTGCCAGCAGTGAAAACAGGGATTCGCCC. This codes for CASSENRDSP. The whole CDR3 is CASSENRDSPLYF.

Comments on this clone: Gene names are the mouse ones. The covered CDR3 bases are TGTGCCAGCAGCCACGACTGGGGGGTTCGTCAAAAC. Protein: CASSHDWGVRQN. From start to end, the CDR3 is CASSHDWGVRQNTLYF. This chain links TRBV13-1 with TRBJ2-4; TRBD2 aligns across 10 bases. The read finishes 4 residues shy of the CDR3 end, and the germline J gene is used to complete it. The CDR3 loop spans 16 amino acids. Germline values: CDR1 NSHNY, CDR2 SYGAGN. V shed 5 bases and J 1 base; nucleotides not matched to a gene: 7.

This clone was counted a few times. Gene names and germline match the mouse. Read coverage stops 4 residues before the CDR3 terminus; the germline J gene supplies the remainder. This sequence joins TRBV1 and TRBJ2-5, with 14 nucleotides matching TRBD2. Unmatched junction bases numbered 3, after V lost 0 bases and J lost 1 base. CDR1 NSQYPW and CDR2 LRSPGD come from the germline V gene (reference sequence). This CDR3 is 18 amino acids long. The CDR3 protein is CTCSADRDWGGDQDTQYF. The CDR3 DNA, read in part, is TGCACCTGCAGTGCAGATCGGGACTGGGGGGGCGACCAAGAC. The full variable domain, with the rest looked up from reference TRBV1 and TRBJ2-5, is VTLLEQNPRWRLVPRGQAVNLRCILKNSQYPWMSWYQQDLQKQLQWLFTLRSPGDKEVKSLPGADYLATRVTDTELRLQVANMSQGRTLYCTCSADRDWGGDQDTQYFGPGTRLLVL.

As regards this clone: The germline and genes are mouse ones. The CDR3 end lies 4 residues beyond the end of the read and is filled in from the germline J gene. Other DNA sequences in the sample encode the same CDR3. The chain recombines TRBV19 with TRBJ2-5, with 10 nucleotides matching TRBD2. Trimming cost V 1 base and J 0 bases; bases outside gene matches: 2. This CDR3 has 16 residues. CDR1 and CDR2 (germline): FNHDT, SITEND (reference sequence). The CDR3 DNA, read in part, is TGTGCCAGCAGTATAAGACTGGGGGGAAACCAAGAC. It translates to CASSIRLGGNQD. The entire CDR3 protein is CASSIRLGGNQDTQYF.

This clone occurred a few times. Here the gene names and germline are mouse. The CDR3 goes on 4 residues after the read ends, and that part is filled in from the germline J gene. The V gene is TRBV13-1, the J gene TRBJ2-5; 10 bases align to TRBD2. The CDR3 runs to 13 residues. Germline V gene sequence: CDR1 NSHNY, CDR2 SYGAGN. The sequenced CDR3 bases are TGTGCCAGCGGGGACTGGGGAGAAGAC. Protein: CASGDWGED. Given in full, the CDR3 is CASGDWGEDTQYF.

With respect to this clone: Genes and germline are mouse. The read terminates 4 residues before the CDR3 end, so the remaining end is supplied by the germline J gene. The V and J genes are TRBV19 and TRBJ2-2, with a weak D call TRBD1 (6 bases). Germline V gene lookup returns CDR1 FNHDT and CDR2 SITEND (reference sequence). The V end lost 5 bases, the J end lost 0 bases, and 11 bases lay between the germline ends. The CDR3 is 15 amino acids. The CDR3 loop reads CASRRGTTNTGQLYF. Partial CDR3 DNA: TGTGCCAGCAGGCGTGGGACAACAAACACCGGG. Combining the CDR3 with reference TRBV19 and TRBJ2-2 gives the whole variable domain GGIITQTPKFLIGQEGQKLTLKCQQNFNHDTMYWYRQDSGKGLRLIYYSITENDLQKGDLSEGYDASREKKSSFSLTVTSAQKNEMAVFLCASRRGTTNTGQLYFGEGSKLTVL.

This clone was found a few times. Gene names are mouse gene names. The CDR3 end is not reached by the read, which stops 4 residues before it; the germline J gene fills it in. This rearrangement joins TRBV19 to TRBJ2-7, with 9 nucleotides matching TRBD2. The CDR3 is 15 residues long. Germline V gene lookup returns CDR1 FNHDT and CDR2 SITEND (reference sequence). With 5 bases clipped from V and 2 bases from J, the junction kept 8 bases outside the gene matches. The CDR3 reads CASRPRWGGAYEQYF. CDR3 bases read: TGTGCCAGCAGGCCCCGCTGGGGGGGGGCCTAT.

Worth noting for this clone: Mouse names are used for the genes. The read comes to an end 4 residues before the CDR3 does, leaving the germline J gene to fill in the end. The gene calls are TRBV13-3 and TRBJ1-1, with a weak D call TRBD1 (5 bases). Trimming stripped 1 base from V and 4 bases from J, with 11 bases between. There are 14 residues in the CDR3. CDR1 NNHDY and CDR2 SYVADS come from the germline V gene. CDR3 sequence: CASSDKGMGTEVFF. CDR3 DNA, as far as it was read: TGTGCCAGCAGTGATAAGGGGATGGGCACA.

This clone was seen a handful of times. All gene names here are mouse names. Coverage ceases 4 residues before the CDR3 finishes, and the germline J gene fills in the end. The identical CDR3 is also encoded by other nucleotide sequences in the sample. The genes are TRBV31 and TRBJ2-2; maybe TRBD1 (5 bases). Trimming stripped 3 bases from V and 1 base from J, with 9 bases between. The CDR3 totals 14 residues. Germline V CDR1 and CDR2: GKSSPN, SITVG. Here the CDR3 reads CAWSLDKNTGQLYF. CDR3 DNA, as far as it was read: TGTGCCTGGAGCCTGGACAAAAACACCGGG.

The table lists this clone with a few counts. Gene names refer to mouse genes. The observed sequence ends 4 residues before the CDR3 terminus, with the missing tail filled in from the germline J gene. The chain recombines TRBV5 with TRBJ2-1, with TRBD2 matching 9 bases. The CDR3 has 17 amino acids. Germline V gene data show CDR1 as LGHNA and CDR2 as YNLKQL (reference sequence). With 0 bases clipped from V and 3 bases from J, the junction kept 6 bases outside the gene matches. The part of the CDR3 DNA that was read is TGTGCCAGCAGCCAAGATCTACTGGGGGGTGCCTATGCT. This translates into CASSQDLLGGAYA. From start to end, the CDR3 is CASSQDLLGGAYAEQFF.

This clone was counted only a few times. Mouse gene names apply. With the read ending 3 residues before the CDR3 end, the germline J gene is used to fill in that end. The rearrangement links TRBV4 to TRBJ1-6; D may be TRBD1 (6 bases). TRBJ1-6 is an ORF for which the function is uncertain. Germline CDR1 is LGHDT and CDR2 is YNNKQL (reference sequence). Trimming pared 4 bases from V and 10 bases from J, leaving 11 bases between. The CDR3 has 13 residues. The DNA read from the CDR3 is TGTGCCAGCAGCTTACAGGGAGGATCGCCC. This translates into CASSLQGGSP. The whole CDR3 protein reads CASSLQGGSPLYF.

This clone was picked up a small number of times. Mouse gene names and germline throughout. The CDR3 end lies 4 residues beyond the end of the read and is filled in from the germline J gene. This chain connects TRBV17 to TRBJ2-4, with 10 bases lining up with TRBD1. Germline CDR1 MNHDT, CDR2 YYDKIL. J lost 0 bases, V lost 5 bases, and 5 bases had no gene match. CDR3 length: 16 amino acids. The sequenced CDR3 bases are TGTGCTAGCAGTCCCGGGACAGGGGCGAGTCAAAAC. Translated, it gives CASSPGTGASQN. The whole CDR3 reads CASSPGTGASQNTLYF.

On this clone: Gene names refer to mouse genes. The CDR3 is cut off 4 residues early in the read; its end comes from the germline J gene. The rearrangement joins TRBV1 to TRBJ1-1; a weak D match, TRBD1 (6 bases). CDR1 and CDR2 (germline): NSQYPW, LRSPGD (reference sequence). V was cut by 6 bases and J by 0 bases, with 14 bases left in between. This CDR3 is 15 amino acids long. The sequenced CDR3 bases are TGCACCTGCAGCAGACTCAGGGGTGCAAACACA. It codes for CTCSRLRGANT. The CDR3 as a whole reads CTCSRLRGANTEVFF. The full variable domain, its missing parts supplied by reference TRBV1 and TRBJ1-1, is VTLLEQNPRWRLVPRGQAVNLRCILKNSQYPWMSWYQQDLQKQLQWLFTLRSPGDKEVKSLPGADYLATRVTDTELRLQVANMSQGRTLYCTCSRLRGANTEVFFGKGTRLTVV.

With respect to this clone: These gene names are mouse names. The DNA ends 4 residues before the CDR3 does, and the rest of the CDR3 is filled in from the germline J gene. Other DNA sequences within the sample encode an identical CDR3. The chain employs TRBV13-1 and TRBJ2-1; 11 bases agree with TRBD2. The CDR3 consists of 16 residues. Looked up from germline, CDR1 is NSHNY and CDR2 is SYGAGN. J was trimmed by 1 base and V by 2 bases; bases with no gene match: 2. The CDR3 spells CASSDRTGGNYAEQFF. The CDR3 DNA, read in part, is TGTGCCAGCAGTGACCGGACTGGGGGGAACTATGCT.

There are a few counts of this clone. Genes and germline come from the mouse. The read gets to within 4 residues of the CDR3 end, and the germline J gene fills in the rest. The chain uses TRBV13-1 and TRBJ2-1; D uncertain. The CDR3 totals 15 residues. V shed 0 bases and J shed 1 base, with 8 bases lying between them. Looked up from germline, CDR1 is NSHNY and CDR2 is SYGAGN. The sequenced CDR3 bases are TGTGCCAGCAGTGATGTTAACAGAAACTATGCT. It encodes CASSDVNRNYA. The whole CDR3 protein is CASSDVNRNYAEQFF.

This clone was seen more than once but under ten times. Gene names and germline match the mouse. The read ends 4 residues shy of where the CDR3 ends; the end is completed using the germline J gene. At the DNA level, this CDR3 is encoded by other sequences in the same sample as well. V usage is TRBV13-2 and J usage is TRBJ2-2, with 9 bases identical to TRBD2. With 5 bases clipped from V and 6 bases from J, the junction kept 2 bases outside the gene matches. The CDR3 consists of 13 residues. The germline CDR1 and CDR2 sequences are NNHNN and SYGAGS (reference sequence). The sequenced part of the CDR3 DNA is TGTGCCAGCGGGGACTGGGGAGCCGGG. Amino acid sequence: CASGDWGAG. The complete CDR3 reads CASGDWGAGQLYF.

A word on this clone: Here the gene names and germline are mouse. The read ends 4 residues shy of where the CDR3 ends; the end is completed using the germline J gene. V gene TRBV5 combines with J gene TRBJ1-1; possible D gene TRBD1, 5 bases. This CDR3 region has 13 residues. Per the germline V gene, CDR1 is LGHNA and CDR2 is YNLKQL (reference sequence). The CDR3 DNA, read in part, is TGTGCCAGCAGCCCCCGGACACTAACA. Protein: CASSPRTLT. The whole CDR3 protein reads CASSPRTLTEVFF.

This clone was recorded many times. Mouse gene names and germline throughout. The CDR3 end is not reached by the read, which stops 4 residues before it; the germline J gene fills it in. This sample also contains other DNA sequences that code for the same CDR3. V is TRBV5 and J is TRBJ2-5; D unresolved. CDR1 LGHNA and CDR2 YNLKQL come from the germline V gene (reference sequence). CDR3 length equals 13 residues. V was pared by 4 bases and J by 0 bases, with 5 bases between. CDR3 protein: CASSPSNQDTQYF. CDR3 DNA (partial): TGTGCCAGCAGCCCCAGTAACCAAGAC.